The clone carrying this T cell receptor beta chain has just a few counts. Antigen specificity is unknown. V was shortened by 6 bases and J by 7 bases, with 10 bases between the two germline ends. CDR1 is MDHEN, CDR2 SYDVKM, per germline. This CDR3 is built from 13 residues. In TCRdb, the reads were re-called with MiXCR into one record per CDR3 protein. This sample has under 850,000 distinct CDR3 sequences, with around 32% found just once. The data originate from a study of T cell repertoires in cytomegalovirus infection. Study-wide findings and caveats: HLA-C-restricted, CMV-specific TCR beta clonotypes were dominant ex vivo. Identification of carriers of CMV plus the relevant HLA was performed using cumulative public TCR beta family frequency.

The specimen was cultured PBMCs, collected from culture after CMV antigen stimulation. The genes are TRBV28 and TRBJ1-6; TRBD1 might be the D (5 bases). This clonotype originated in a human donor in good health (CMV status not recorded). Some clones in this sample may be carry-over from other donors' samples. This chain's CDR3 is CASSRDANSPLHF. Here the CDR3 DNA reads TGTGCCAGCAGCCGGGACGCAAATTCACCCCTCCACTTT. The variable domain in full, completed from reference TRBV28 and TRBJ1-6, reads DVKVTQSSRYLVKRTGEKVFLECVQDMDHENMFWYRQDPGLGLRLIYFSYDVKMKEKGDIPEGYSVSREKKERFSLILESASTNQTSMYLCASSRDANSPLHFGNGTRLTVT.